The 25 T cell receptor beta chains presented below share a single source sample, sequenced in a study of T cells expressing NK-cell markers. TCRdb reprocessed the 5' RACE reads, with one entry per CDR3 protein and no DNA. This sample's table has a few hundred thousand distinct CDR3 sequences. Sequenced input: blood T cells: a sorted CD56 or NKG2C T cell subset, CD4+ or CD8+ T cells, or bulk PBMC T cells (not recorded which). The receptors shown here come from a man aged 18-69 years in good health.

The chain recombines TRBV6-1 with TRBJ2-7; TCRdb lists TRBD1, though no DNA is available to test this call. Germline V gene sequence: CDR1 MNHNS, CDR2 SASEGT. The CDR3 spans 14 residues. The CDR3 loop reads CASEKTGQSYEQYF.

This chain uses TRBV7-2 with TRBJ2-7; the D gene TCRdb calls, TRBD1, cannot be checked with no DNA. This CDR3 has 16 amino acids. Looked up from germline, CDR1 is SGHTA and CDR2 is FQGNSA. The CDR3 protein is CASSRRSGTGVNEQYF.

The chain uses TRBV5-1 and TRBJ2-7. CDR1 SGHRS and CDR2 YFSETQ come from the germline V gene. CDR3 length: 16 residues. CDR3 protein: CASSLDGSAGPYEQYF. The whole variable domain, filled in from reference TRBV5-1 and TRBJ2-7, reads KAGVTQTPRYLIKTRGQQVTLSCSPISGHRSVSWYQQTPGQGLQFLFEYFSETQRNKGNFPGRFSGRQFSNSRSEMNVSTLELGDSALYLCASSLDGSAGPYEQYFGPGTRLTVT.

J is TRBJ2-1 and V is TRBV11-2; TCRdb returns TRBD1, unconfirmable since there is no DNA. This CDR3 has 14 amino acids. Germline CDR1 reads SGHAT; CDR2 reads FQNNGV. The CDR3 spells CASSLRRGIPEQFF.

The J gene is TRBJ1-2, the V gene TRBV3-1; TCRdb selects TRBD1, and the lack of DNA leaves this call unchecked. Germline CDR1 and CDR2: LGHDT and YNNKEL (reference sequence). This CDR3 has 13 amino acids. The CDR3: CASSRGTGNGYTF.

This chain joins TRBV6-1 and TRBJ2-4; no DNA is available, so the TRBD1 call from TCRdb remains unchecked. This CDR3 spans 14 amino acids. CDR1 is MNHNS and CDR2 is SASEGT in the germline V gene. CDR3 loop: CASIRGAAKNIQYF.

The V and J genes are TRBV23-1 and TRBJ2-5; TCRdb lists TRBD1, though no DNA is available to test this call. TRBV23-1 is an ORF for which the function is uncertain. The CDR3 has 15 residues. The CDR3 here is CASSQFSGSQETQYF.

J is TRBJ2-7 and V is TRBV7-6; lacking DNA, the TRBD1 call made by TCRdb goes unchecked. Germline V CDR1 and CDR2: SGHVS, FNYEAQ. The CDR3 sequence is 15 residues long. CDR3 residues: CASSSKPQGSNEQYF. Full variable domain (rest looked up from reference TRBV7-6 and TRBJ2-7): GAGVSQSPRYKVTKRGQDVALRCDPISGHVSLYWYRQALGQGPEFLTYFNYEAQQDKSGLPNDRFSAERPEGSISTLTIQRTEQRDSAMYRCASSSKPQGSNEQYFGPGTRLTVT.

The chain joins TRBV5-1 to TRBJ2-7; TCRdb lists TRBD2, though no DNA is available to test this call. The CDR3 is made up of 16 amino acids. Per the germline V gene, CDR1 is SGHRS and CDR2 is YFSETQ. CDR3 sequence reads: CASSPQASGVNYEQYF.

This chain connects TRBV7-9 to TRBJ1-1. The CDR3 consists of 16 residues. The germline CDR1 and CDR2 sequences are SEHNR and FQNEAQ (reference sequence). The CDR3 sequence is CATSLGRGSMNTEAFF.

This chain links TRBV15 with TRBJ2-7; TCRdb designates TRBD2, a call that cannot be tested without DNA. Germline V gene data show CDR1 as LNHNV and CDR2 as YYDKDF (reference sequence). CDR3 length equals 14 residues. Here the CDR3 reads CATSSQQTTYEQYF. Full variable domain (outside the CDR3, taken from reference TRBV15 and TRBJ2-7): DAMVIQNPRYQVTQFGKPVTLSCSQTLNHNVMYWYQQKSSQAPKLLFHYYDKDFNNEADTPDNFQSRRPNTSFCFLDIRSPGLGDTAMYLCATSSQQTTYEQYFGPGTRLTVT.

The chain recombines TRBV20-1 with TRBJ2-1; TCRdb's D call of TRBD2 is untestable without DNA. This CDR3 comprises 15 residues. In germline, CDR1 is DFQATT, CDR2 SNEGSKA (reference sequence). CDR3 protein: CSARDIRGGWDEQFF.

The chain has TRBV6-1 and TRBJ2-3; TCRdb proposes TRBD1, but this gene call is untestable without DNA. CDR1 and CDR2 (germline): MNHNS, SASEGT. This CDR3 comprises 13 residues. This CDR3 reads CASRDRVTDTQYF.

V is TRBV7-9 and J is TRBJ2-2; TCRdb's D call of TRBD2 is untestable without DNA. This CDR3 region has 16 residues. The germline V gene has CDR1 SEHNR and CDR2 FQNEAQ (reference sequence). CDR3 sequence reads: CATPAGLAWNTGELFF.

The chain uses TRBV7-8 and TRBJ2-7; TCRdb's assignment of TRBD1 cannot be checked, as there is no DNA. The germline V gene encodes CDR1 SGHVS and CDR2 FQNEAQ. The CDR3 covers 20 residues. The CDR3 is CASSLVELDRPPWGFHEQYF.

This chain joins TRBV7-2 and TRBJ2-2; TCRdb outputs TRBD2, but without DNA this stays unchecked. Germline V lookup: CDR1 SGHTA, CDR2 FQGNSA. The CDR3 has 17 amino acids. CDR3 residues: CASSLYGSGGISGELFF. Full variable domain (remainder filled in from reference TRBV7-2 and TRBJ2-2): GAGVSQSPSNKVTEKGKDVELRCDPISGHTALYWYRQSLGQGLEFLIYFQGNSAPDKSGLPSDRFSAERTGGSVSTLTIQRTQQEDSAVYLCASSLYGSGGISGELFFGEGSRLTVL.

The chain carries TRBV6-1 and TRBJ2-1; the D gene TCRdb calls, TRBD2, cannot be checked with no DNA. Germline lookup yields CDR1 MNHNS and CDR2 SASEGT. This CDR3 contains 16 residues. CDR3 sequence: CASSEEPGLAGSVQFF.

The chain recombines TRBV20-1 with TRBJ1-2; the TRBD1 assignment by TCRdb is unverifiable without DNA. The germline CDR1 and CDR2 sequences are DFQATT and SNEGSKA (reference sequence). The CDR3 length is 17 residues. Here the CDR3 reads CSAPNSAQGVLKYGYTF.

The chain has TRBV29-1 and TRBJ1-1. Per the germline V gene, CDR1 is SQVTM and CDR2 is ANQGSEA. The CDR3 runs to 11 residues. This CDR3 reads CSVEWRLEAFF.

The J gene is TRBJ2-3, the V gene TRBV28; TCRdb picks TRBD1, but there is no DNA to check that call. Germline loops: CDR1 MDHEN, CDR2 SYDVKM. The CDR3 has 15 amino acids. The CDR3 region is CASSPDGQSTDTQYF. Full variable domain (rest looked up from reference TRBV28 and TRBJ2-3): DVKVTQSSRYLVKRTGEKVFLECVQDMDHENMFWYRQDPGLGLRLIYFSYDVKMKEKGDIPEGYSVSREKKERFSLILESASTNQTSMYLCASSPDGQSTDTQYFGPGTRLTVL.

The chain couples TRBV12-3 or TRBV12-4 to TRBJ2-1; TCRdb picks TRBD2, but there is no DNA to check that call. This CDR3 has 16 amino acids. The CDR3: CASSAPGLHLRGEQFF.

The rearrangement links TRBV5-1 to TRBJ1-4; TCRdb's assignment of TRBD1 cannot be checked, as there is no DNA. The CDR3 has 15 residues. Germline assignment: CDR1 SGHRS and CDR2 YFSETQ. The CDR3 is CASSPTQGVREKLFF.

The chain carries TRBV2 and TRBJ2-5; TCRdb's assignment of TRBD1 cannot be checked, as there is no DNA. CDR3 length: 14 residues. Per the germline V gene, CDR1 is SNHLY and CDR2 is FYNNEI. CDR3 sequence: CASSDSRAGETQYF.

The V gene is TRBV18, the J gene TRBJ2-1; the TRBD1 assignment by TCRdb is unverifiable without DNA. The CDR3 loop spans 15 amino acids. Germline assignment: CDR1 KGHSH and CDR2 LQKENI. CDR3 protein: CASSPNSGSYNEQFF.

This rearrangement joins TRBV25-1 to TRBJ1-2; TCRdb's D gene call, TRBD1, goes unchecked for lack of DNA. CDR3 size: 15 residues. Germline lookup yields CDR1 MGHDK and CDR2 SYGVNS. The CDR3: CASSEYEGEGSGYTF.